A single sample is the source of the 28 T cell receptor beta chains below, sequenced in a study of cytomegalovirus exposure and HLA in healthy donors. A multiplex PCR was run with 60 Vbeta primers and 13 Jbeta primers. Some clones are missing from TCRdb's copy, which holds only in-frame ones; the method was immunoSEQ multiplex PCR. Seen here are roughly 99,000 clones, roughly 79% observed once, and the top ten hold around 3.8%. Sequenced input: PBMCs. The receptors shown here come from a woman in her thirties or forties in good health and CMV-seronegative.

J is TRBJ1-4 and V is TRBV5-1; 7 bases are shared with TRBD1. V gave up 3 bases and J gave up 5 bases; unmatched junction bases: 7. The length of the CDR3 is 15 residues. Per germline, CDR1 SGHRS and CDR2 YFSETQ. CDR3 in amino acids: CASSWSPGQNEKLFF. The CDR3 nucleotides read TGCGCCAGCAGCTGGTCACCGGGACAGAATGAAAAACTGTTTTTT. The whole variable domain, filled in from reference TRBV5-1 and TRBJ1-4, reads KAGVTQTPRYLIKTRGQQVTLSCSPISGHRSVSWYQQTPGQGLQFLFEYFSETQRNKGNFPGRFSGRQFSNSRSEMNVSTLELGDSALYLCASSWSPGQNEKLFFGSGTQLSVL.

The CDR3 DNA is TGCGCCAGCAGCCTACGCCCCGGGGGGGCGTCCCGTGATGAGCAGTTCTTC. Translating gives CASSLRPGGASRDEQFF. This chain connects TRBV4-1 to TRBJ2-1; 8 nucleotides agree with TRBD2. Germline V gives CDR1 MGHRA, CDR2 YSYEKL. The trim removed 4 bases at V and 8 bases at J, leaving 16 bases unmatched. The CDR3 sequence is 17 residues long.

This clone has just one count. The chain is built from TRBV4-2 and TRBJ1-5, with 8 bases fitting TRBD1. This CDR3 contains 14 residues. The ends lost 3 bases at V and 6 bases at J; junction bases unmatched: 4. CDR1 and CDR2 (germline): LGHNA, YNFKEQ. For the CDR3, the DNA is TGTGCCAGCAGCCAGGCGACAGGGGCTCAGCCCCAGCATTTT. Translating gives CASSQATGAQPQHF.

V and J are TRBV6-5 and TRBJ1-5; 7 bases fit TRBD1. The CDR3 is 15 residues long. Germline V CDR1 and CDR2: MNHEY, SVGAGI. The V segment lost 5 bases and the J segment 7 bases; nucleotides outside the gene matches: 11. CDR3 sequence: CASSPFRGQEQPQHF. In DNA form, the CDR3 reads TGTGCCAGCAGTCCCTTTAGGGGGCAAGAACAGCCCCAGCATTTT.

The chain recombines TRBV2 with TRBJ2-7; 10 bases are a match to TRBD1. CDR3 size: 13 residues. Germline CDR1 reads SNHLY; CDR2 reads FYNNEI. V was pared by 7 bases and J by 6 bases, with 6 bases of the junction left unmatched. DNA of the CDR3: TGTGCCAGCAACCGGGACAGGGGAAGCGAGCAGTACTTC. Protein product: CASNRDRGSEQYF.

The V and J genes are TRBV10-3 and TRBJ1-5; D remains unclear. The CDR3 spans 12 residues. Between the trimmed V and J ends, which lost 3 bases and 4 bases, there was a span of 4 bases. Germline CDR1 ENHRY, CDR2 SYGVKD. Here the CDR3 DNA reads TGTGCCATCAGTGACCTGAATCAGCCCCAGCATTTT. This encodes CAISDLNQPQHF.

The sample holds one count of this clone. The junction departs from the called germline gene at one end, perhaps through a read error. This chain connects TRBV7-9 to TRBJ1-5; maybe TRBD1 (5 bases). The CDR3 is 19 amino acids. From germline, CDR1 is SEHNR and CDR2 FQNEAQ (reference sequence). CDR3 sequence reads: CASSEGLGRDKYSNQPQNF. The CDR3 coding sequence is TGTGCCAGCAGCGAAGGACTGGGGCGGGATAAGTATAGCAATCAGCCCCAGAATTTT.

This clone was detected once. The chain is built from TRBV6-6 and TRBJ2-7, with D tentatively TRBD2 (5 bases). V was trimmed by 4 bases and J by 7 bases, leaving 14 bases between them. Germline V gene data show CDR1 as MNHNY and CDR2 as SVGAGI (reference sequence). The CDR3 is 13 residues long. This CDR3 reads CASSSPLSGEQYF. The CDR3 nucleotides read TGTGCCAGCAGTTCCCCGCTTTCGGGAGAGCAGTACTTC.

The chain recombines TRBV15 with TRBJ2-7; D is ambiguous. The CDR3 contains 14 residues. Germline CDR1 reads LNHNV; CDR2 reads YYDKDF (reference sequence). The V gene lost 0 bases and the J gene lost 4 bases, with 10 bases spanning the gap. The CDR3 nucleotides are TGTGCCACCAGCAGAGATGCCGGTAGTTACGAGCAGTACTTC. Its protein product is CATSRDAGSYEQYF.

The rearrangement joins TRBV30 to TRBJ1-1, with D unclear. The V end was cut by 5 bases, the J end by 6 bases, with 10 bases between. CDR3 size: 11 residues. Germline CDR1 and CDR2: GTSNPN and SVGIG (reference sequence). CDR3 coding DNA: TGTGCCTGGGGAGAGGGTCCTGAAGCTTTCTTT. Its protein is CAWGEGPEAFF.

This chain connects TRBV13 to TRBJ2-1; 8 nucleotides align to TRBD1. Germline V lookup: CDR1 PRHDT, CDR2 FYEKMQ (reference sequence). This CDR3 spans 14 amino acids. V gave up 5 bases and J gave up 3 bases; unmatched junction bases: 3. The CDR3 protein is CASSRDRSYNEQFF. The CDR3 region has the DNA TGTGCCAGCAGCCGGGACAGGAGCTACAATGAGCAGTTCTTC.

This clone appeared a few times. CDR3 in DNA: TGTGCCAGCAGGGCGGACAGAATGAACACTGAAGCTTTCTTT. This codes for CASRADRMNTEAFF. The chain couples TRBV2 to TRBJ1-1; a weak D match, TRBD1 (6 bases). This CDR3 region has 14 residues. Trimming took off 6 bases at V and 0 bases at J, with 11 bases between the two ends. Germline V gives CDR1 SNHLY, CDR2 FYNNEI.

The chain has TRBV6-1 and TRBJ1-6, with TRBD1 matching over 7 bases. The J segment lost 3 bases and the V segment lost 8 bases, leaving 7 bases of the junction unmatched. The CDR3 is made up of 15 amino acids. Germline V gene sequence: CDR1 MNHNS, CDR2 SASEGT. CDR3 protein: CASSTGTDYNSPLHF. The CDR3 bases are TGTGCCAGCTCCACCGGGACAGACTATAATTCACCCCTCCACTTT.

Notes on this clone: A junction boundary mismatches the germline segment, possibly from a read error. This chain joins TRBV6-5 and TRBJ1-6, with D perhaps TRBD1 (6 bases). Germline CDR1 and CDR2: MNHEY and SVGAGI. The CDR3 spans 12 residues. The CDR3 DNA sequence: TGTGCCAGCGGCGAGGGGGGGTCACCCCTCAACTTT. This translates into CASGEGGSPLNF.

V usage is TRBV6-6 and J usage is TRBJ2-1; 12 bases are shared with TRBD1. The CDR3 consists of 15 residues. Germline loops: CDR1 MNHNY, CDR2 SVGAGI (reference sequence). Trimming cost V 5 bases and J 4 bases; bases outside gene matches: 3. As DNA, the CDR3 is TGTGCCAGCAGTCCGGGACAGGGGGCGTACAATGAGCAGTTCTTC. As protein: CASSPGQGAYNEQFF.

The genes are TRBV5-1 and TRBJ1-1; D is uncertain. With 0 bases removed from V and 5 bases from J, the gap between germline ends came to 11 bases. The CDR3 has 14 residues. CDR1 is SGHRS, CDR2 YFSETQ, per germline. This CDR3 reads CASSLGAEGTEAFF. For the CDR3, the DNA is TGCGCCAGCAGCTTGGGGGCTGAGGGAACTGAAGCTTTCTTT.

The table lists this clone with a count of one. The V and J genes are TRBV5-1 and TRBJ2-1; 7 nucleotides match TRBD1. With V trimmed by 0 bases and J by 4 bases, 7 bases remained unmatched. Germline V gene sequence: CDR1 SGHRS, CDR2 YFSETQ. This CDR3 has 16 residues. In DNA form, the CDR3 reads TGCGCCAGCAGCTTGGGGGGACAGACAGTATACAATGAGCAGTTCTTC. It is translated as CASSLGGQTVYNEQFF.

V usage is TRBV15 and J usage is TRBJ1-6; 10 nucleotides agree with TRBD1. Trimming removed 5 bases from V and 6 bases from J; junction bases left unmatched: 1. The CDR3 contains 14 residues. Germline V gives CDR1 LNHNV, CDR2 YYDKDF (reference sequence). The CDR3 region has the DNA TGTGCCACCAGCTGGGACAGGGGTAATTCACCCCTCCACTTT. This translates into CATSWDRGNSPLHF.

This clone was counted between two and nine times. DNA of the CDR3: TGTGCCAGCAGCCAAGATGCGTGGGGGGGCCGCGGAGTCGGGGAGCTGTTTTTT. This gives the protein CASSQDAWGGRGVGELFF. The chain employs TRBV4-2 and TRBJ2-2, with D possibly TRBD2 on 7 matching bases. From germline, CDR1 is LGHNA and CDR2 YNFKEQ. Trimming stripped 0 bases from V and 7 bases from J, with 21 bases between. The CDR3 has 18 amino acids.

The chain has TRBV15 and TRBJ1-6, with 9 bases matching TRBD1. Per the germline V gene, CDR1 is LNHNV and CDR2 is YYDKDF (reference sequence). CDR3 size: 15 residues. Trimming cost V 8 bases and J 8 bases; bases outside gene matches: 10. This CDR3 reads CATAAWDRVDSPLHF. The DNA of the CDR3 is TGTGCCACCGCTGCCTGGGACAGGGTGGATTCACCCCTCCACTTT.

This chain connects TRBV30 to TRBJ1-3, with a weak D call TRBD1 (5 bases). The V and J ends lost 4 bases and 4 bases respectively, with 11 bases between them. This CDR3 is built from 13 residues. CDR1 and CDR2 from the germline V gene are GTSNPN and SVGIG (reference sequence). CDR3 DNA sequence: TGTGCCTGGACAGGGAAAAGCGGAAACACCATATATTTT. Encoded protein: CAWTGKSGNTIYF.

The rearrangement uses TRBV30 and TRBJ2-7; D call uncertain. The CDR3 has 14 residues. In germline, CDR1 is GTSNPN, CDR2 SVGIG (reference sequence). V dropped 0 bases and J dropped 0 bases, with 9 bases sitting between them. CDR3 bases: TGTGCCTGGAGTGTACGACAAAACTCCTACGAGCAGTACTTC. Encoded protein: CAWSVRQNSYEQYF.

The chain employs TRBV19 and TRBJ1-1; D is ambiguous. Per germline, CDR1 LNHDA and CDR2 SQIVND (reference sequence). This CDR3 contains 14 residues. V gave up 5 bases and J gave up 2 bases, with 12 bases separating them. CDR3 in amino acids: CASSPTASNTEAFF. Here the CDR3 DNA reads TGTGCCAGTAGTCCCACAGCCTCCAACACTGAAGCTTTCTTT.

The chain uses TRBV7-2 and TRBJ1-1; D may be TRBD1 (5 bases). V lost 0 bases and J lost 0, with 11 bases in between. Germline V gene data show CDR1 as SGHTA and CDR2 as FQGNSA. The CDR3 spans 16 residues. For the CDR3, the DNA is TGTGCCAGCAGCTTAGCGGGCGGGGGGATGAACACTGAAGCTTTCTTT. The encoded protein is CASSLAGGGMNTEAFF.

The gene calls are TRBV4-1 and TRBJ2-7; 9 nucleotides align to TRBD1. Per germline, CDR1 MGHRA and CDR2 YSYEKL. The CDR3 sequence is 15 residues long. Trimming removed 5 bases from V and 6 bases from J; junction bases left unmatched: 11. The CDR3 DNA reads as TGCGCCAGCAGCGTGCGATTTCCGGGACAGGGCGAGCAGTACTTC. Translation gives CASSVRFPGQGEQYF.

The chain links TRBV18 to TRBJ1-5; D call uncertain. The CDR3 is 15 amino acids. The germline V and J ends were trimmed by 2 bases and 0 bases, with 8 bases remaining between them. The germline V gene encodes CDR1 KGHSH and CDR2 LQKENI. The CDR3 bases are TGTGCCAGCTCACCAATACAGCTTAGCAATCAGCCCCAGCATTTT. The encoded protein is CASSPIQLSNQPQHF.

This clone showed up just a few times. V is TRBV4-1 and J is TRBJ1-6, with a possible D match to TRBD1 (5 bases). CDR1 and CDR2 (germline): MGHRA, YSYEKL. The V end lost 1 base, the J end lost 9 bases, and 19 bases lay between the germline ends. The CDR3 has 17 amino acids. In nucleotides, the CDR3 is TGCGCCAGCAGCCAAGTATGGGCGGGGACGGGAGGTTCACCCCTCCACTTT. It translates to CASSQVWAGTGGSPLHF.

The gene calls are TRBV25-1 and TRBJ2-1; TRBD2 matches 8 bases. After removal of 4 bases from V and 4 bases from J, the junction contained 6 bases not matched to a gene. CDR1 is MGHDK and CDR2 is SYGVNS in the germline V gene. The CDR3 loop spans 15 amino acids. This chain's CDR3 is CASSGGGPAYNEQFF. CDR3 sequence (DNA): TGTGCCAGCAGTGGCGGGGGGCCCGCTTACAATGAGCAGTTCTTC.